A single sample is the source of the 21 T cell receptor beta chains below, sequenced in a study of blood T cell repertoires in COVID-19. The assay was immunoSEQ multiplex PCR, and TCRdb's table has in-frame clones only and misses some. The sample carries hundreds of thousands of clones, 87% recorded once. The sequenced sample consisted of PBMCs or T cells enriched from blood (not recorded which). The source is a woman in her twenties or thirties with acute COVID-19.

The chain couples TRBV5-1 to TRBJ2-5; D not resolved. The V end lost 5 bases, the J end lost 5 bases, and 16 bases lay between the germline ends. Germline values: CDR1 SGHRS, CDR2 YFSETQ. This CDR3 region has 14 residues. The CDR3 bases are TGCGCCAGCAGACCGACCGCCCCCGGGGAGACCCAGTACTTC. Protein sequence: CASRPTAPGETQYF.

The chain has TRBV7-8 and TRBJ1-1; maybe TRBD1 (5 bases). Per the germline V gene, CDR1 is SGHVS and CDR2 is FQNEAQ. The CDR3 has 14 amino acids. The V and J ends lost 6 bases and 4 bases respectively, with 15 bases between them. CDR3 protein: CASRDTEILTEAFF. DNA for the CDR3: TGTGCCAGCAGGGACACAGAGATCCTCACTGAAGCTTTCTTT.

The chain recombines TRBV7-2 with TRBJ2-1; 16 bases map to TRBD2. The CDR3 is 15 amino acids. V was clipped by 5 bases and J by 9 bases; unmatched bases: 4. Looked up from germline, CDR1 is SGHTA and CDR2 is FQGNSA. The CDR3 nucleotides read TGTGCCAGCAGCAAGGGACTAGCGGGGGGGGTTGAGCAGTTCTTC. Amino acid sequence: CASSKGLAGGVEQFF.

This clone was found once. The chain recombines TRBV28 with TRBJ1-2; 8 bases map to TRBD1. V dropped 5 bases and J dropped 8; count of bases not matched to a gene: 10. Germline lookup yields CDR1 MDHEN and CDR2 SYDVKM. This CDR3 spans 14 amino acids. CDR3 in amino acids: CASSVGQGGSGYTF. DNA for the CDR3: TGTGCCAGCAGTGTAGGACAGGGCGGTTCAGGCTACACCTTC.

The chain joins TRBV11-3 to TRBJ2-1, with D uncertain. V shed 1 base and J shed 0 bases, with 10 bases lying between them. Germline V lookup: CDR1 SGHNT, CDR2 YENEEA. The CDR3 is made up of 16 amino acids. The CDR3 loop reads CASSLAGGSSYNEQFF. In DNA form, the CDR3 reads TGTGCCAGCAGCTTAGCTGGCGGAAGCTCCTACAATGAGCAGTTCTTC.

The CDR3 DNA reads TGCGCCAGCAGCCAAGAGGTTCGGGGGACAGGGGTTATCAGGGGTGGTAATTCACCCCTCCACTTT. Translating gives CASSQEVRGTGVIRGGNSPLHF. This chain connects TRBV4-3 to TRBJ1-6; 10 nucleotides align to TRBD1. CDR1 LGHNA and CDR2 YSLEER come from the germline V gene. CDR3 length: 22 amino acids. V dropped 0 bases and J dropped 6; count of bases not matched to a gene: 20.

The V and J genes are TRBV19 and TRBJ1-1; D not certain. Germline loops: CDR1 LNHDA, CDR2 SQIVND (reference sequence). The CDR3 has 12 amino acids. V was cut by 3 bases and J by 7 bases, with 9 bases left in between. The CDR3 DNA reads TGTGCCAGTAGTATGGCCGGACTTGAAGCTTTCTTT. It is translated as CASSMAGLEAFF.

V and J are TRBV3-1 (or the pseudogene TRBV3-2) and TRBJ2-7; TRBD2 matches 10 bases. The V gene end was trimmed by 2 bases and the J gene end by 4 bases; junction bases not matched to a gene: 5. The germline V gene encodes CDR1 LGHDT and CDR2 YNNKEL (reference sequence). The CDR3 loop spans 15 amino acids. CDR3 nucleotide sequence: TGTGCCAGCAGCCAAACGGCTAGCGGGGGTTACGAGCAGTACTTC. Translation gives CASSQTASGGYEQYF.

The rearrangement links TRBV6-4 to TRBJ2-1, with 7 positions matching TRBD1. Germline lookup yields CDR1 MRHNA and CDR2 SNTAGT. The CDR3 covers 16 residues. Trimming cost V 6 bases and J 7 bases; bases outside gene matches: 15. The CDR3 protein is CASSELYGTENNEQFF. The CDR3 region has the DNA TGTGCCAGCAGCGAACTCTACGGGACAGAAAATAATGAGCAGTTCTTC.

The chain joins TRBV2 to TRBJ2-1, with D possibly matching TRBD2 (6 bases). Trimming cost V 7 bases and J 7 bases, with 14 bases left between them. The CDR3 covers 13 residues. CDR1 and CDR2 (germline): SNHLY, FYNNEI. CDR3 nucleotides: TGTGCCAGCAAGTGGGGGGAGGAGAATGAGCAGTTCTTC. Amino acid sequence: CASKWGEENEQFF.

The rearrangement links TRBV27 to TRBJ1-1, with D possibly TRBD1 on 5 matching bases. Trimming took 2 bases from V and 5 from J, leaving 15 bases between them. Germline loops: CDR1 MNHEY, CDR2 SMNVEV (reference sequence). This CDR3 region has 15 residues. Here the CDR3 reads CASSLLGARRTEAFF. Here the CDR3 DNA reads TGTGCCAGCAGTTTACTTGGGGCACGAAGAACTGAAGCTTTCTTT.

This clone was recorded once. The chain is built from TRBV5-1 and TRBJ1-4; weak D call: TRBD1 (6 bases). Germline CDR1 SGHRS, CDR2 YFSETQ. Trimming stripped 0 bases from V and 6 bases from J, with 15 bases between. The CDR3 loop spans 16 amino acids. The CDR3 loop reads CASSLVGQGNDEKLFF. CDR3 bases: TGCGCCAGCAGCTTGGTTGGTCAGGGGAACGATGAAAAACTGTTTTTT.

CDR3 sequence reads: CASSLVRQTYNEQFF. The CDR3 DNA reads as TGTGCCAGCAGCTTGGTGAGGCAGACCTACAATGAGCAGTTCTTC. The chain recombines TRBV5-8 with TRBJ2-1; D is uncertain. CDR1 SGHTS and CDR2 YDEGEE come from the germline V gene. The CDR3 runs to 15 residues. V was pared by 0 bases and J by 2 bases, with 9 bases between.

The chain links TRBV7-6 to TRBJ1-1; D not resolved. Trimming shortened V by 2 bases and J by 2 bases, and 6 bases separated the two germline ends. The CDR3 totals 13 residues. Germline loops: CDR1 SGHVS, CDR2 FNYEAQ. As DNA, the CDR3 is TGTGCCAGCAGCTTATCCCTTAACACTGAAGCTTTCTTT. Protein sequence: CASSLSLNTEAFF.

V and J are TRBV5-1 and TRBJ1-6, with a possible D match to TRBD1 (6 bases). V shed 5 bases and J shed 7 bases, with 22 bases lying between them. CDR1 is SGHRS and CDR2 is YFSETQ in the germline V gene. The CDR3 loop spans 17 amino acids. As DNA, the CDR3 is TGCGCCAGCAGAGGGGGGGGCTCGGAGTTGATGAATTCACCCCTCCACTTT. Its protein product is CASRGGGSELMNSPLHF.

This clone was seen only once. The chain combines TRBV19 with TRBJ1-2; D possibly corresponds to TRBD1 (6 bases). Germline V gene lookup returns CDR1 LNHDA and CDR2 SQIVND (reference sequence). Trimming took 4 bases from V and 7 from J, leaving 22 bases between them. The CDR3 is made up of 16 amino acids. CDR3 nucleotides: TGTGCCAGTAGTACTTGGACGACAGGCTACTATGGTGGCTACACCTTC. Translating gives CASSTWTTGYYGGYTF. The entire variable domain, with the rest obtained from reference TRBV19 and TRBJ1-2, is as follows: DGGITQSPKYLFRKEGQNVTLSCEQNLNHDAMYWYRQDPGQGLRLIYYSQIVNDFQKGDIAEGYSVSREKKESFPLTVTSAQKNPTAFYLCASSTWTTGYYGGYTFGSGTRLTVV.

Written as DNA, the CDR3 is TGTGCCAGCAGCTCCCTTTCGGGGGGGGCCGGGAATGAGCAGTTCTTC. Translated, it gives CASSSLSGGAGNEQFF. The V and J genes are TRBV4-2 and TRBJ2-1; TRBD2 aligns across 8 bases. CDR3 length: 16 amino acids. The V and J ends lost 5 bases and 7 bases, in that order; junction bases with no gene match: 13. Looked up from germline, CDR1 is LGHNA and CDR2 is YNFKEQ.

J is TRBJ1-2 and V is TRBV30, with D uncertain. CDR3 size: 11 residues. Per the germline V gene, CDR1 is GTSNPN and CDR2 is SVGIG (reference sequence). With 3 bases removed from V and 7 bases from J, the gap between germline ends came to 9 bases. Here the CDR3 DNA reads TGTGCCTGGAGGGAGAATTTTGGCTACACCTTC. This sequence encodes CAWRENFGYTF.

The chain combines TRBV29-1 with TRBJ2-7, with 7 bases identical to TRBD1. This CDR3 is 15 amino acids long. The germline CDR1 and CDR2 sequences are SQVTM and ANQGSEA. The ends lost 3 bases at V and 3 bases at J; junction bases unmatched: 11. CDR3 residues: CSVDIGGQRDYEQYF. The CDR3 DNA reads TGCAGCGTTGATATTGGGGGACAGCGAGACTACGAGCAGTACTTC.

The J gene is TRBJ2-1, the V gene TRBV7-9, with a possible D match to TRBD2 (6 bases). CDR1 and CDR2 from the germline V gene are SEHNR and FQNEAQ (reference sequence). Trimming left V 1 base short and J 9 bases short, with 7 bases between. The CDR3 has 12 amino acids. CDR3 DNA: TGTGCCAGCAGCTTAGTCGGGAGTGAGCAGTTCTTC. This translates into CASSLVGSEQFF. The full variable domain, completed using reference TRBV7-9 and TRBJ2-1, is DTGVSQNPRHKITKRGQNVTFRCDPISEHNRLYWYRQTLGQGPEFLTYFQNEAQLEKSRLLSDRFSAERPKGSFSTLEIQRTEQGDSAMYLCASSLVGSEQFFGPGTRLTVL.

The rearrangement uses TRBV5-1 and TRBJ2-3; 12 positions agree with TRBD2. Germline V gene sequence: CDR1 SGHRS, CDR2 YFSETQ. With V trimmed by 4 bases and J by 3 bases, 9 bases remained unmatched. CDR3 length: 17 residues. This CDR3 is CASSLAQLAGGTDTQYF. The CDR3 coding sequence is TGCGCCAGCAGCCTTGCGCAACTAGCGGGGGGAACAGATACGCAGTATTTT.